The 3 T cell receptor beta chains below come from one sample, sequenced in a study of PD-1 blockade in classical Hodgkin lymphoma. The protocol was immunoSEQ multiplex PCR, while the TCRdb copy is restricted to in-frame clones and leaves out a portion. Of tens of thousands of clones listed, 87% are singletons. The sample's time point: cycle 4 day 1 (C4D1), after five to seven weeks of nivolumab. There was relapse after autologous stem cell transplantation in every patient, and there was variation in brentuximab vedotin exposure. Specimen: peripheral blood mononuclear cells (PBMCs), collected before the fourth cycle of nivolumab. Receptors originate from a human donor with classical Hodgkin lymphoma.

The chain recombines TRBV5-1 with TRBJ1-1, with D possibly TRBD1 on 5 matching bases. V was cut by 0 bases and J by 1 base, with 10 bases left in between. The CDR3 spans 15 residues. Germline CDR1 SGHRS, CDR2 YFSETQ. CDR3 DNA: TGCGCCAGCAGCTTGGGGGTGGGGGAGAACACTGAAGCTTTCTTT. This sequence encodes CASSLGVGENTEAFF.

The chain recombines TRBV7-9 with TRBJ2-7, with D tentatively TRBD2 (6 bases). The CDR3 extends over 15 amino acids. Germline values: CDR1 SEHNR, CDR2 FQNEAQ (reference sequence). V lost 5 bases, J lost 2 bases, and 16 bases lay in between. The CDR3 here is CASSLEGGRAYEQYF. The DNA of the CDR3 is TGTGCCAGCAGCCTAGAGGGAGGACGAGCCTACGAGCAGTACTTC.

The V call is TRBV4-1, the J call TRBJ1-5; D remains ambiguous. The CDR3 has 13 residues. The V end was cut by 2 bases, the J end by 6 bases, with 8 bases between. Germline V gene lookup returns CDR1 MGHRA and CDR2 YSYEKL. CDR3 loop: CASSQKEFQPQHF. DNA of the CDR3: TGCGCCAGCAGCCAAAAGGAGTTTCAGCCCCAGCATTTT.